The 8 T cell receptor beta chains presented below share a single source sample, sequenced in a study of blood T cell repertoires in COVID-19. Repertoires were generated with immunoSEQ multiplex PCR, while TCRdb's copy carries only in-frame clones and drops some. The sample contains under 70,000 clones, around 79% of which appear only once. Sequencing was performed on peripheral blood. The receptor set was obtained from a man between 60 and 75 years old with acute or convalescent COVID-19.

V and J are TRBV15 and TRBJ2-7; D unresolved. This CDR3 comprises 16 residues. In germline, CDR1 is LNHNV, CDR2 YYDKDF (reference sequence). The germline V and J ends were trimmed by 0 bases and 0 bases, with 12 bases remaining between them. CDR3 residues: CATSRDHGGNSYEQYF. CDR3 bases: TGTGCCACCAGCAGAGATCACGGCGGCAACTCCTACGAGCAGTACTTC.

This clone has a handful of counts. J is TRBJ2-2 and V is TRBV7-2; TRBD2 agrees at 11 bases. V gave up 7 bases and J gave up 3 bases; unmatched junction bases: 4. The length of the CDR3 is 15 residues. CDR1 SGHTA and CDR2 FQGNSA come from the germline V gene. CDR3 in amino acids: CASTGTSGYTGELFF. CDR3 DNA sequence: TGTGCCAGCACCGGGACTAGCGGCTACACCGGGGAGCTGTTTTTT.

The chain has TRBV25-1 and TRBJ2-7; perhaps TRBD1 as D (6 bases). Trimming removed 1 base from V and 5 bases from J, with 18 bases in between. Germline assignment: CDR1 MGHDK and CDR2 SYGVNS. The CDR3 consists of 16 residues. The CDR3 sequence is CASSELRSGAVHEQYF. In DNA, the CDR3 is TGTGCCAGCAGTGAATTAAGATCAGGGGCTGTCCACGAGCAGTACTTC.

The chain employs TRBV29-1 and TRBJ1-2; D is uncertain. V was cut by 6 bases and J by 1 base, with 12 bases left in between. CDR3 length: 13 residues. Germline V CDR1 and CDR2: SQVTM, ANQGSEA. The CDR3: CSVNNPINYGYTF. The CDR3 coding sequence is TGCAGCGTCAACAACCCCATTAACTATGGCTACACCTTC.

The chain combines TRBV3-1 (or the pseudogene TRBV3-2) with TRBJ1-2, with D possibly being TRBD1 (6 bases). The CDR3 has 14 amino acids. Germline CDR1 and CDR2: LGHDT and YNNKEL (reference sequence). Trimming took off 5 bases at V and 8 bases at J, with 18 bases between the two ends. The CDR3 sequence is CASSGDQGFRGYTF. CDR3 sequence (DNA): TGTGCCAGCAGCGGAGATCAGGGGTTTCGGGGCTACACCTTC.

This clone has a single count. The J gene is TRBJ2-5, the V gene TRBV6-5; a weak D match, TRBD1 (5 bases). Looked up from germline, CDR1 is MNHEY and CDR2 is SVGAGI. This CDR3 spans 11 amino acids. Trimming took 4 bases from V and 9 from J, leaving 9 bases between them. The CDR3 region has the DNA TGTGCCAGCAGTTCGCAGGGCGCCCAGTACTTC. It codes for CASSSQGAQYF.

CDR3 in DNA: TGTGCCAGCCGACAGGCCTACCAAGAAGCTTTCTTT. Translating gives CASRQAYQEAFF. This chain links TRBV28 with TRBJ1-1, with D perhaps TRBD1 (6 bases). Trimming removed 8 bases from V and 8 bases from J, with 15 bases in between. Germline V gene data show CDR1 as MDHEN and CDR2 as SYDVKM. The length of the CDR3 is 12 residues.

The rearrangement links TRBV29-1 to TRBJ2-5; 8 nucleotides match TRBD1. Germline lookup yields CDR1 SQVTM and CDR2 ANQGSEA. V was pared by 4 bases and J by 6 bases, with 7 bases of the junction left unmatched. The length of the CDR3 is 13 residues. CDR3 loop: CSVGGTGLQTQYF. The CDR3 DNA is TGCAGCGTTGGTGGGACAGGTCTGCAGACCCAGTACTTC.